This T cell receptor (beta chain) originates from a study of T-cell memory formation after mild COVID-19. CDR3 size: 14 residues. V lost 4 bases, J lost 1 base, and 13 bases lay in between. Per germline, CDR1 SQVTM and CDR2 ANQGSEA. The table lists this clonotype with a few counts. What it recognizes is unknown. Findings and caveats of the study: Most CD4+ clones that shrank were in CM and EM, while CD8+ ones turned up in EMRA. Some responding clones appeared in pre-infection memory, suggesting cross-reactive memory joined.

MiXCR was run by TCRdb on the 5' RACE reads, yielding one entry per CDR3 protein. The sample carries 210,000 or so distinct CDR3 sequences, about 10% recorded once. V is TRBV29-1 and J is TRBJ1-1; D ambiguous. The receptor was derived from a man younger than 30 who had mild COVID-19 (a few samples of this study predate the infection). Cell type and time point are not known. The sequenced sample consisted of PBMCs or a T cell subset sorted from them (not recorded which). The DNA of the CDR3 is TGCAGCGTTGGTGAGGGCACAACGAACACTGAAGCTTTCTTT. Translating it yields CSVGEGTTNTEAFF.